The clone carrying this T cell receptor beta chain was observed a few times. The sample is drawn from a study of blood T cell repertoires in COVID-19. Overall study: PBMCs, B-cell-depleted T cells, or T cells provided the cDNA or gDNA that made up the material.

Generated by immunoSEQ multiplex PCR, the TCRdb table keeps only in-frame clones and is missing some. The data contain tens of thousands of clones, 70% to 90% of them singletons. Losses at the gene ends were 2 bases for V and 5 bases for J; bases not matched to a gene: 7. The CDR3 extends over 15 amino acids. Per germline, CDR1 SGHDT and CDR2 YYEEEE. The sequence was collected from a man between 60 and 75 years old with acute or convalescent COVID-19. This chain connects TRBV5-6 to TRBJ2-5; 9 nucleotides line up with TRBD1. The specimen was peripheral blood. CDR3: CASSFKQGAIETQYF. CDR3 nucleotide sequence: TGTGCCAGCAGCTTCAAACAGGGGGCAATCGAGACCCAGTACTTC.